This T cell receptor beta chain was recovered during a study of blood T cell repertoires in COVID-19. Study-wide background: The cDNA or gDNA used as material had been derived from T cells, B-cell-depleted T cells, or PBMCs.

This clone was detected ten times or more. Sequenced by immunoSEQ multiplex PCR; TCRdb stores in-frame clones only, minus some. The table has around 290,000 clones, approximately 89% seen once; the top ten hold 2% to 2.5%. The CDR3 consists of 14 residues. J was trimmed by 6 bases and V by 1 base; bases with no gene match: 6. Germline assignment: CDR1 SEHNR and CDR2 FQNEAQ (reference sequence). Sequenced: peripheral blood. The TCR comes from a young woman with COVID-19, enrolled during active disease. The J gene is TRBJ2-7, the V gene TRBV7-9, with 7 nucleotides matching TRBD1. CDR3 coding DNA: TGTGCCAGCAGCTTAGACAGGGGCCATCTCGAGCAGTACTTC. This sequence encodes CASSLDRGHLEQYF.